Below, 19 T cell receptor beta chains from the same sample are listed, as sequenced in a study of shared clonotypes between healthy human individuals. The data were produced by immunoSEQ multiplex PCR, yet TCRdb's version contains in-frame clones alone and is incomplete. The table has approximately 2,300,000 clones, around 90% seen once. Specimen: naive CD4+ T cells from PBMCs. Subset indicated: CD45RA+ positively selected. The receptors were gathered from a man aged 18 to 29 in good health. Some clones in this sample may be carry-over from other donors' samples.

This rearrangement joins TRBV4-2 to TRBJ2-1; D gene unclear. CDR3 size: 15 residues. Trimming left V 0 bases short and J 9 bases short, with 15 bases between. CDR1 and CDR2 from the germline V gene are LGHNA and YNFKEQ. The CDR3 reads CASSQEGGRRPEQFF. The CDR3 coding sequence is TGTGCCAGCAGCCAAGAGGGCGGCAGGCGACCTGAGCAGTTCTTC.

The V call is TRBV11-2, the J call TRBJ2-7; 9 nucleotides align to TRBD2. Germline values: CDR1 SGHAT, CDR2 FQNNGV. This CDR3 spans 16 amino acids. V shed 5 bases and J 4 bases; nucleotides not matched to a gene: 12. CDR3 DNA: TGTGCCAGCAGCCGACTCACGGCAGCGGGAGGATACGAGCAGTACTTC. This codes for CASSRLTAAGGYEQYF.

CDR3 loop: CSVERERVGGELFF. The CDR3 bases are TGCAGCGTTGAGCGGGAGCGAGTGGGCGGGGAGCTGTTTTTT. The chain carries TRBV29-1 and TRBJ2-2, with 7 bases matching TRBD2. The V gene end was trimmed by 3 bases and the J gene end by 7 bases; junction bases not matched to a gene: 8. In germline, CDR1 is SQVTM, CDR2 ANQGSEA. The length of the CDR3 is 14 residues.

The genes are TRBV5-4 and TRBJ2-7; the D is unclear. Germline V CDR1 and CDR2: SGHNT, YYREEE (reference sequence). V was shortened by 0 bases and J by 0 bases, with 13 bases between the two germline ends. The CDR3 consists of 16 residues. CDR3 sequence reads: CASSLAPNPASYEQYF. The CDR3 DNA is TGTGCCAGCAGCTTGGCCCCCAACCCTGCCTCCTACGAGCAGTACTTC.

The CDR3 region is CASSLALGTSGKNEQFF. CDR3 nucleotide sequence: TGTGCCAGCAGCTTAGCTTTGGGGACTAGCGGGAAAAATGAGCAGTTCTTC. The chain couples TRBV7-2 to TRBJ2-1; 13 nucleotides agree with TRBD2. V lost 0 bases to trimming and J lost 7 bases; unmatched junction nucleotides: 6. CDR1 is SGHTA and CDR2 is FQGNSA in the germline V gene. The CDR3 extends over 17 amino acids.

The CDR3 DNA follows: TGTGCCAGCAAAACCCGGGACAGGGGTATCTACGAGCAGTACTTC. This sequence encodes CASKTRDRGIYEQYF. The chain combines TRBV28 with TRBJ2-7, with 10 bases matching TRBD1. The germline CDR1 and CDR2 sequences are MDHEN and SYDVKM. V shed 7 bases and J 3 bases; nucleotides not matched to a gene: 9. The CDR3 contains 15 residues.

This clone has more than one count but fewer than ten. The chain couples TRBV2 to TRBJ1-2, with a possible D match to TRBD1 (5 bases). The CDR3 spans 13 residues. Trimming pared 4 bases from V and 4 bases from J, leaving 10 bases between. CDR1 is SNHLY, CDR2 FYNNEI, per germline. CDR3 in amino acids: CASSGGAPYGYTF. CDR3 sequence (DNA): TGTGCCAGCAGTGGCGGGGCCCCCTATGGCTACACCTTC.

The CDR3 here is CASSPRTGWWTQYF. The DNA of the CDR3 is TGTGCCAGCAGTCCAAGGACAGGGTGGTGGACCCAGTACTTC. The chain carries TRBV27 and TRBJ2-5, with 8 bases lining up with TRBD1. The CDR3 runs 14 residues. Germline loops: CDR1 MNHEY, CDR2 SMNVEV (reference sequence). Trimming removed 5 bases from V and 7 bases from J; junction bases left unmatched: 9.

CDR3 nucleotide sequence: TGTGCCAGCAGCTTACTAAATCGAGGGGGGGCTAACTATGGCTACACCTTC. It encodes CASSLLNRGGANYGYTF. The chain uses TRBV7-2 and TRBJ1-2; maybe TRBD1 (6 bases). The V gene's germline CDR1 is SGHTA and CDR2 FQGNSA. The V end lost 2 bases, the J end lost 0 bases, and 16 bases lay between the germline ends. This CDR3 is built from 17 residues.

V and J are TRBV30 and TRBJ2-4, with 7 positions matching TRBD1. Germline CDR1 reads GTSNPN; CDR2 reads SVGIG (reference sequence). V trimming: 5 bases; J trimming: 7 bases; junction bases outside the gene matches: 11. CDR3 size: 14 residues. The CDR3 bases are TGTGCCTGGGCTAGGACAGGAGAGGGGAACATTCAGTACTTC. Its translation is CAWARTGEGNIQYF.

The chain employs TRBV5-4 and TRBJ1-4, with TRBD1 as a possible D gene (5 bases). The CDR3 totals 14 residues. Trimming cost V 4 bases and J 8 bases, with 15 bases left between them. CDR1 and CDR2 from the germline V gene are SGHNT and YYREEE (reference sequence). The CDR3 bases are TGTGCCAGCAGCCTCGCGGGGGTGAAAGAAAAACTGTTTTTT. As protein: CASSLAGVKEKLFF.

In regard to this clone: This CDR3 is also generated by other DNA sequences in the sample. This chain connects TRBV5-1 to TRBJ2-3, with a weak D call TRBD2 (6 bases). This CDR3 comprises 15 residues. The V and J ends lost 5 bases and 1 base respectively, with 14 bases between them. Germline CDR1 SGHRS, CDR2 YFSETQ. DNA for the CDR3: TGCGCCAGCAGTCCCCGGGGAGGACGCACAGATACGCAGTATTTT. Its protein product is CASSPRGGRTDTQYF.

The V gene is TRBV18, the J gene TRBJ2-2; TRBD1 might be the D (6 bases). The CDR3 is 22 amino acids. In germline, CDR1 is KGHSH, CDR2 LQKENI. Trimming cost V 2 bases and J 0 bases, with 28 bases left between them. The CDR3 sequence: CASSPTSIRRDKAYSNTGELFF. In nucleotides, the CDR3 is TGTGCCAGCTCACCAACGTCCATCCGCCGGGACAAGGCCTACTCGAACACCGGGGAGCTGTTTTTT.

The CDR3 reads CASKVRAGGFYEQYF. The CDR3 DNA sequence: TGTGCCAGCAAAGTAAGGGCAGGGGGCTTCTACGAGCAGTACTTC. The V and J genes are TRBV6-6 and TRBJ2-7, with 8 bases aligning to TRBD1. The length of the CDR3 is 15 residues. Germline V CDR1 and CDR2: MNHNY, SVGAGI (reference sequence). J lost 3 bases, V lost 7 bases, and 11 bases had no gene match.

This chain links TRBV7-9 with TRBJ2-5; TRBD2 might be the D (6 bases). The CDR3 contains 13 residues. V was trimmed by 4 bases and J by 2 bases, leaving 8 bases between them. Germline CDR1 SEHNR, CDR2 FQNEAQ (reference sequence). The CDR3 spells CASSSSVQETQYF. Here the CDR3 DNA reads TGTGCCAGCAGCTCTAGCGTACAAGAGACCCAGTACTTC. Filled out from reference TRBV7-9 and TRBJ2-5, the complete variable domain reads DTGVSQNPRHKITKRGQNVTFRCDPISEHNRLYWYRQTLGQGPEFLTYFQNEAQLEKSRLLSDRFSAERPKGSFSTLEIQRTEQGDSAMYLCASSSSVQETQYFGPGTRLLVL.

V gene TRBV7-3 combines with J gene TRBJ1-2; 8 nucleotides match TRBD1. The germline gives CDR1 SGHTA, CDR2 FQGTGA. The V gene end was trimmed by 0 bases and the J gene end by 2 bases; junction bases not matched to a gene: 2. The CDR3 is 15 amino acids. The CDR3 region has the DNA TGTGCCAGCAGCTTAACCGCAGGGGGCAACTATGGCTACACCTTC. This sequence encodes CASSLTAGGNYGYTF.

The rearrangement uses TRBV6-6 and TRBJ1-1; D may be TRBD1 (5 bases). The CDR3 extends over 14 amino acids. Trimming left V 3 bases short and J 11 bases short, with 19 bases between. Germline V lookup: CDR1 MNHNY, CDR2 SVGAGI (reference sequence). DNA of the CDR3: TGTGCCAGCAGTTATTCGGGCAGGGTGGGTCCTGCTTTCTTT. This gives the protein CASSYSGRVGPAFF.

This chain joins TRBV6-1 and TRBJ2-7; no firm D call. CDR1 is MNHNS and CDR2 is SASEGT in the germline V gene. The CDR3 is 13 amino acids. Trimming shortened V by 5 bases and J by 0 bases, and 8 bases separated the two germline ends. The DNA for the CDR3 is TGTGCCAGCAGTCTCGGCAACTCCTACGAGCAGTACTTC. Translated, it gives CASSLGNSYEQYF.

CDR3: CATSLLQGYNEQFF. Written as DNA, the CDR3 is TGTGCCACCAGCCTTCTACAGGGTTACAATGAGCAGTTCTTC. This rearrangement joins TRBV15 to TRBJ2-1, with D perhaps matching TRBD1 (6 bases). V was pared by 5 bases and J by 4 bases, with 12 bases between. The germline gives CDR1 LNHNV, CDR2 YYDKDF (reference sequence). This CDR3 comprises 14 residues.